These 5 T cell receptor beta chains share one sample of origin, sequenced in a study of vaccination effects on CD4 cells after COVID-19. TCRdb's table, derived via immunoSEQ multiplex PCR, lists solely in-frame clones and lacks some. The sample yields tens of thousands of clones, 70% to 90% seen once. No cognate antigen is known for these TCRs. Expansion of antigen-specific CD4+ T cells with viral peptide pools was carried out by the ViraFEST assay before sequencing. Subsequent to roughly 9 days of culture, CD4+ T cells were isolated. Each participant was given two doses of one vaccine (BNT162b2 or mRNA-1273). The specimen comprised CD4+ T cells from PBMCs cultured with HCoV-229E spike peptides, sampled after COVID-19 vaccination. All receptors come from a human donor who received a COVID-19 vaccine.

This clone was counted between two and nine times. The chain uses TRBV5-1 and TRBJ2-7, with D perhaps matching TRBD1 or TRBD2 (5 bases each). Trimming cost V 0 bases and J 9 bases, with 13 bases left between them. CDR3 length equals 13 residues. Looked up from germline, CDR1 is SGHRS and CDR2 is YFSETQ. The CDR3 loop is CASSLEPSGRQYV. CDR3 DNA sequence: TGCGCCAGCAGCTTGGAACCTTCAGGGAGGCAGTACGTC.

The rearrangement joins TRBV5-1 to TRBJ2-3; the D call may be TRBD1 or TRBD2 (6 bases each). CDR1 is SGHRS, CDR2 YFSETQ, per germline. Trimming took 0 bases from V and 1 from J, leaving 9 bases between them. The CDR3 extends over 15 amino acids. The CDR3 bases are TGCGCCAGCAGCTTGGGGGGGGCGGGCACAGATACGCAGTATTTT. Translated: CASSLGGAGTDTQYF.

The chain employs TRBV6-5 and TRBJ1-1, with D possibly TRBD1 on 6 matching bases. The V and J ends lost 2 bases and 8 bases respectively, with 15 bases between them. The CDR3 has 14 residues. Per germline, CDR1 MNHEY and CDR2 SVGAGI. CDR3 loop: CASSYMGGLSEAFF. As DNA, the CDR3 is TGTGCCAGCAGTTACATGGGGGGGCTTTCCGAAGCTTTCTTT.

The J gene is TRBJ1-5, the V gene TRBV4-1; D may be TRBD1 (5 bases). From germline, CDR1 is MGHRA and CDR2 YSYEKL. Trimming cost V 0 bases and J 5 bases, with 14 bases left between them. This CDR3 is built from 16 residues. As DNA, the CDR3 is TGCGCCAGCAGCCAAGATATGAGAGACAGTTATCAGCCCCAGCATTTT. Its protein product is CASSQDMRDSYQPQHF.

This chain links TRBV7-2 with TRBJ2-2; D remains unclear. The germline V gene has CDR1 SGHTA and CDR2 FQGNSA. V gave up 1 base and J gave up 6 bases, with 15 bases separating them. This CDR3 region has 16 residues. CDR3 loop: CASSLGSSPGAGELFF. The CDR3 region has the DNA TGTGCCAGCAGCTTAGGATCTTCCCCAGGCGCCGGGGAGCTGTTTTTT.